The T cell receptor (beta chain) under discussion was sequenced for a study of blood T cells in healthy people across ages. Overall study findings and caveats: Naive T cell percentage showed a strong correlation with TCR beta diversity.

Using a J-beta primer mix together with a sample-barcoded 5' primer, a second PCR was run for about 7 to 12 cycles. TCRdb ran MiXCR on the 5' RACE reads and lists one entry per CDR3 protein. The table lists around 1,100,000 distinct CDR3 sequences, roughly two fifths of them singletons. The CDR3 is 14 residues long. CDR1 SGHTA and CDR2 FQGNSA come from the germline V gene. V was pared by 0 bases and J by 5 bases, with 10 bases between. This clonotype has more than one count but fewer than ten. Its antigen is currently unknown. The chain combines TRBV7-2 with TRBJ1-2; D gene ambiguous. The sequence came from a man younger than 30 in good health. The sample taken for sequencing was blood. This CDR3 is CASSLASGEYGYTF. The CDR3 bases are TGTGCCAGCAGCTTAGCGTCCGGGGAGTATGGCTACACCTTC. Supplemented by reference TRBV7-2 and TRBJ1-2, the full variable domain reads GAGVSQSPSNKVTEKGKDVELRCDPISGHTALYWYRQSLGQGLEFLIYFQGNSAPDKSGLPSDRFSAERTGGSVSTLTIQRTQQEDSAVYLCASSLASGEYGYTFGSGTRLTVV.